This T cell receptor (beta chain) was recovered during a study of human T cells and chemical hapten exposure (dated by TCRdb to 2020 to 2023). Context from the whole study: For sensitization, 2% DPC in acetone was applied to a roughly 2 cm by roughly 2 cm area of upper inner arm skin. Throughout the roughly 25-week study period, patients were also given weekly therapeutic DPC doses on the scalp. Patch testing was performed on the upper back with Finn chambers containing 0.01% DPC, and the patch tests were scored after 6 days according to International Contact Dermatitis Research Group standards. The patient cohort, mostly female, included alopecia areata with under or over 50% scalp involvement, alopecia totalis and alopecia universalis. The libraries were sequenced as a pool, and the TCR yield per sample differed mostly because of small variations in library volumes within the pool. Peripheral blood TCR repertoire changes were tracked in vivo in alopecia patients during primary and secondary sensitization to the hapten diphenylcyclopropenone (DPC). Blood was sampled from patients pre-sensitization (week 0) and at 2, 6 and about 24 weeks after DPC sensitization. Under 30 alopecia patients gave blood for TCR sequencing at one to four time points (pre-sensitization, 2, 6 and 24 weeks). Broad study findings and their caveats: Repeated subsampling changed both the strength of the expansion versus patch-test correlation and the threshold at which the correlation became significant. Patch test score correlated positively with the number of PT1 expanded TCRs, reaching significance at thresholds 8, 16 and 32 but not at 4. DPC sensitization did not change how many TCRs were above 1 in 1000 frequency, and no evidence was found of alterations in global repertoire structure. Compared with pre-sensitization or healthy control sets, expanded TCRs formed significantly more large CDR3 similarity clusters, which is consistent with antigen-driven responses. Because every patient had alopecia, a presumed autoimmune disease, the patients' immune response might differ from that of healthy individuals.

This clonotype was observed many times. Its antigen is unknown. No base qualities exist here, and no much larger clone lies one base off it. This specimen's time point label, interpreted: pre-sensitization, week 0. The treatment or condition label, read with the paper, signifies: therapeutic diphenylcyclopropenone sensitization with weekly scalp DPC. At each patch-test visit, blood was drawn before the patch test was applied. Eligible patients were aged 18 to 70, diagnosed with alopecia, deemed suitable for DPC therapy, and excluded if pregnant. Total RNA was extracted from unfractionated whole blood that had been collected in Tempus Blood RNA tubes. The library was made by RACE. Sequencing was carried out with a NextSeq 500. Library preparation attached unique molecular identifiers to individual cDNA molecules for quantitative, reproducible TCR counting. Each blood RNA sample was used to sequence both TCR alpha and TCR beta chains. The original pipeline was this. Samples had a median of roughly 87,000 TCRs, with a range from roughly 23,224 to 750,000. The Decombinator software suite was used to annotate V, J and CDR3 in the TCR reads. For the PS versus PT1 abundance plots, all samples were subsampled to the same number of TCRs (28,000). TCRs were defined as expanded if absent before sensitization and observed at least eight times at the 2-week time point. Using fastp trimming at Q25 and MiXCR clonotype assembly, TCRdb reanalyzed the public sequencing data and kept in-frame beta chains. Rows are combined by CDR3 protein, so each entry shows the most common genes and DNA. For this entry, the V and J calls and clone size follow TCRdb and not the study's own pipeline. A total of around 300,000 distinct CDR3 sequences appear in this sample, almost 8% of them only once. Together, the top ten hold approximately 1.2% of the sample.

Its CDR3 holds 17 amino acids, cysteine through phenylalanine. Just the 51-base CDR3 DNA is kept, in frame starting at base 1. Trimming takes 7 bases from V and 3 bases from J, and the germline ends sit 22 bases apart. The sequence links TRBV12-3 or TRBV12-4 to TRBJ1-5, with TRBD1 tentatively as D gene (5 bases match). This receptor was identified in a man aged 18 to 30 with alopecia areata. Some clones in this sample may be carry-over from other donors' samples. This specimen consisted of whole blood, obtained in connection with sensitization to the hapten diphenylcyclopropenone (DPC). The CDR3 here reads CASTKGLQGRHNQPQHF. The DNA sequence is given as TGTGCCAGCACCAAGGGACTCCAAGGGAGGCACAATCAGCCCCAGCATTTT.